This T cell receptor (beta chain) was retrieved from a study of cytomegalovirus exposure and HLA in healthy donors. The study's findings and limits: Researchers catalogued approximately 160 TCR beta chains as cytomegalovirus-associated.

With respect to this clone: Its antigen is not identified.

Clones were sequenced by immunoSEQ multiplex PCR, and TCRdb holds only the in-frame ones, with some missing. The repertoire holds tens of thousands of clones, with roughly 96% as singletons. Germline CDR1 MGHRA, CDR2 YSYEKL. Trimming stripped 5 bases from V and 1 base from J, with 19 bases between. The CDR3 spans 17 residues. The sample taken for sequencing was PBMCs. J is TRBJ2-3 and V is TRBV4-1, with a weak D call TRBD2 (6 bases). The sequence was collected from a woman between 18 and 30 years old in good health and CMV-seronegative. In nucleotides, the CDR3 is TGCGCCAGCAGCATTGTCCCTGCGGGGTTAGGCACAGATACGCAGTATTTT. Protein sequence: CASSIVPAGLGTDTQYF.